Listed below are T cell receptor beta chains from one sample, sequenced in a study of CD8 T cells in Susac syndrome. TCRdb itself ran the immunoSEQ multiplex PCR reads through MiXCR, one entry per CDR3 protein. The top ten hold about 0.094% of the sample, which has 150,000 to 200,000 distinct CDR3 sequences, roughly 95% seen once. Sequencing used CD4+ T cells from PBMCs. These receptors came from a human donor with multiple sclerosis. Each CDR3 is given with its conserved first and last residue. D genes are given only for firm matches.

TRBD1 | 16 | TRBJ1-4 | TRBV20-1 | CSATGGAGQGNEKLFF
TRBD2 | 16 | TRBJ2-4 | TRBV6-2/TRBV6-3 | CASRQAGYKGGNIQYF
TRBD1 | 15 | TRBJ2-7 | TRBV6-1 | CASSEPHRGHGEQYF
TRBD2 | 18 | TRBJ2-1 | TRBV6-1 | CASSSWASSGKSYNEQFF
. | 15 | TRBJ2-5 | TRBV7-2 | CASSLDARGQETQYF
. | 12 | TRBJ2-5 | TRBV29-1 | CSVGHHQETQYF
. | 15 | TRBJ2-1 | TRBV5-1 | CASSLSESSYNEQFF
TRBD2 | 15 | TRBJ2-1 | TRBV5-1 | CASSPGTSGYNEQFF
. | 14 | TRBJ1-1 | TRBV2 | CASSEGWGAEVAFF
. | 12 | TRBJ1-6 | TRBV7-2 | CASSPYNSPLHF
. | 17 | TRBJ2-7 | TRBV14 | CASSQSRFWVPSYEQYF
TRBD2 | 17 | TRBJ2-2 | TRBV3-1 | CASSLAPLAGLTGELFF
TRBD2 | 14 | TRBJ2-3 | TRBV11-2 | CASSFSGGSDTQYF
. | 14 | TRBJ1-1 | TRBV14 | CASSPWAGNTEAFF
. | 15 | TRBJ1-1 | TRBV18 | CASSLPRGAGTEAFF
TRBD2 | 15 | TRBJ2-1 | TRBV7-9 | CASSPGSGRANEQFF
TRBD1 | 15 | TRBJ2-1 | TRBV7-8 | CASSLSPDRYNEQFF
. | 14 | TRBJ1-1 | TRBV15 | CATSGGLSNTEAFF
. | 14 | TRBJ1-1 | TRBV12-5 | CASGYDRGVTEAFF
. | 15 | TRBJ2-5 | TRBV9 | CASSKGTRGQETQYF
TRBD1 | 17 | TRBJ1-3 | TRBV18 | CASSPPEGASPGNTIYF
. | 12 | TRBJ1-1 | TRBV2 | CASKGDYTEAFF
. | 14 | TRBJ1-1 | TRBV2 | CASSGQYMNTEAFF